The 30 T cell receptor beta chains listed next were all sequenced from one sample in a study of long-term antiretroviral therapy in people with HIV. The authors ran the immunoSEQ assay, v3.0, at survey level. Sequencing was performed with immunoSEQ multiplex PCR; in TCRdb, only in-frame clones are kept and a portion is missing. Altogether about 28,000 clones are present, 86% being singletons, with the ten largest covering less than 6%. Sequenced here: unsorted PBMCs, sampled 0.8 years after starting antiretroviral therapy. The receptors stem from a woman aged 25 to 39 with HIV.

The chain links TRBV4-1 to TRBJ1-5, with 7 bases identical to TRBD1. Germline V gene lookup returns CDR1 MGHRA and CDR2 YSYEKL. The CDR3 loop spans 17 amino acids. J lost 3 bases, V lost 0 bases, and 8 bases had no gene match. In nucleotides, the CDR3 is TGCGCCAGCAGCCAAGATGGACAGGAATTTTTCAATCAGCCCCAGCATTTT. Its protein product is CASSQDGQEFFNQPQHF.

The genes are TRBV6-1 and TRBJ2-2; D perhaps matches TRBD1 (6 bases). The CDR3 has 19 residues. V gave up 0 bases and J gave up 1 base, with 18 bases separating them. Germline loops: CDR1 MNHNS, CDR2 SASEGT. CDR3 DNA: TGTGCCAGCAGTGAAGCAGGCTTCTGGGGGCGAATGAACACCGGGGAGCTGTTTTTT. It translates to CASSEAGFWGRMNTGELFF.

The gene calls are TRBV7-2 and TRBJ2-7; weak D call: TRBD2 (7 bases). Trimming shortened V by 4 bases and J by 5 bases, and 21 bases separated the two germline ends. The germline V gene encodes CDR1 SGHTA and CDR2 FQGNSA. The CDR3 consists of 16 residues. CDR3 nucleotide sequence: TGTGCCAGCAGCTCACAAGGCGGAGGGGGAGGGGACGAGCAGTACTTC. Protein product: CASSSQGGGGGDEQYF.

The V and J genes are TRBV7-3 and TRBJ1-1; 7 bases align to TRBD1. CDR3 length: 15 residues. Germline CDR1 SGHTA, CDR2 FQGTGA. With V trimmed by 4 bases and J by 0 bases, 5 bases remained unmatched. CDR3 sequence (DNA): TGTGCCAGCAGCTCGGGACAGACCATGAACACTGAAGCTTTCTTT. Translated: CASSSGQTMNTEAFF.

The CDR3 DNA reads TGTGCCAGCAGTGACCGGGACCCCAAAAACATTCAGTACTTC. As protein: CASSDRDPKNIQYF. The chain is built from TRBV9 and TRBJ2-4; the D gene could be TRBD1 or TRBD2 (5 bases each). CDR3 length: 14 residues. Germline loops: CDR1 SGDLS, CDR2 YYNGEE. V was clipped by 5 bases and J by 2 bases, with 11 bases between them.

The chain links TRBV5-1 to TRBJ2-3, with TRBD1 identical over 7 bases. CDR3 size: 15 residues. Trimming cost V 4 bases and J 0 bases; bases outside gene matches: 5. Germline CDR1 SGHRS, CDR2 YFSETQ. The CDR3 protein is CASSPGQSSTDTQYF. CDR3 bases: TGCGCCAGCAGCCCGGGACAGAGTAGCACAGATACGCAGTATTTT.

This chain connects TRBV4-1 to TRBJ2-1, with 8 bases lining up with TRBD2. Germline trimming cut 0 bases from V and 6 bases from J; bases unmatched to any gene: 10. The germline gives CDR1 MGHRA, CDR2 YSYEKL. CDR3 length: 17 amino acids. This chain's CDR3 is CASSQEPFGGAPNEQFF. In DNA form, the CDR3 reads TGCGCCAGCAGCCAAGAACCCTTCGGGGGGGCACCCAATGAGCAGTTCTTC.

The CDR3 is CASQGVFGTGELFF. The CDR3 region has the DNA TGTGCCAGCCAGGGGGTATTTGGCACCGGGGAGCTGTTTTTT. The V gene is TRBV11-2, the J gene TRBJ2-2, with 7 bases that match TRBD1. V shed 8 bases, J shed 4 bases, and the junction held 7 bases outside the gene matches. The CDR3 totals 14 residues. Germline V gives CDR1 SGHAT, CDR2 FQNNGV.

This chain links TRBV30 with TRBJ1-2; 8 bases align to TRBD1. The CDR3 spans 13 residues. The germline gives CDR1 GTSNPN, CDR2 SVGIG (reference sequence). V shed 0 bases, J shed 6 bases, and the junction held 3 bases outside the gene matches. The CDR3 region is CAWSVTGANGYTF. CDR3 sequence (DNA): TGTGCCTGGAGTGTGACAGGGGCAAATGGCTACACCTTC.

This sequence joins TRBV7-9 and TRBJ2-5, with a tentative D call TRBD1 (5 bases). The CDR3 spans 14 residues. V was shortened by 4 bases and J by 0 bases, with 9 bases between the two germline ends. Germline assignment: CDR1 SEHNR and CDR2 FQNEAQ (reference sequence). For the CDR3, the DNA is TGTGCCAGCAGCTCATCAGGGCACCAAGAGACCCAGTACTTC. It codes for CASSSSGHQETQYF.

This chain uses TRBV6-5 with TRBJ2-5, with no clear D. Trimming cost V 6 bases and J 5 bases, with 16 bases left between them. This CDR3 is built from 14 residues. Germline values: CDR1 MNHEY, CDR2 SVGAGI. The CDR3 sequence is CASSPAGEMETQYF. CDR3 sequence (DNA): TGTGCCAGCAGCCCCGCCGGCGAGATGGAGACCCAGTACTTC.

This clone was found a few times. Other nucleotide sequences in the sample specify the same CDR3. The chain combines TRBV15 with TRBJ2-5, with D tentatively TRBD1 or TRBD2 (5 bases each). There are 14 residues in the CDR3. V lost 3 bases, J lost 5 bases, and 13 bases lay in between. Germline V gene data show CDR1 as LNHNV and CDR2 as YYDKDF (reference sequence). The CDR3 reads CATSSRGGGETQYF. The CDR3 DNA follows: TGTGCCACCAGCAGTCGTGGGGGTGGGGAGACCCAGTACTTC.

The rearrangement joins TRBV2 to TRBJ1-4; 8 positions match TRBD1. CDR1 is SNHLY and CDR2 is FYNNEI in the germline V gene. The J segment lost 8 bases and the V segment lost 5 bases, leaving 10 bases of the junction unmatched. The CDR3 extends over 15 amino acids. This CDR3 is CASSQNQGAVEKLFF. The CDR3 region has the DNA TGTGCCAGCAGTCAAAACCAGGGGGCCGTGGAAAAACTGTTTTTT. Based on the CDR3 plus reference TRBV2 and TRBJ1-4, the full variable domain is EPEVTQTPSHQVTQMGQEVILRCVPISNHLYFYWYRQILGQKVEFLVSFYNNEISEKSEIFDDQFSVERPDGSNFTLKIRSTKLEDSAMYFCASSQNQGAVEKLFFGSGTQLSVL.

This sequence joins TRBV9 and TRBJ2-2; unclear D gene. Germline lookup yields CDR1 SGDLS and CDR2 YYNGEE. This CDR3 is built from 15 residues. V was cut by 3 bases and J by 0 bases, with 9 bases left in between. CDR3 in amino acids: CASSESGANTGELFF. CDR3 nucleotides: TGTGCCAGCAGCGAGAGTGGTGCGAACACCGGGGAGCTGTTTTTT.

CDR3 sequence reads: CAISDSYNSPLHF. The CDR3 DNA follows: TGTGCCATCAGTGACAGCTATAATTCACCCCTCCACTTT. The chain is built from TRBV10-3 and TRBJ1-6, with D hard to call. The CDR3 runs 13 residues. Trimming pared 3 bases from V and 3 bases from J, leaving 3 bases between. CDR1 and CDR2 (germline): ENHRY, SYGVKD.

The chain is built from TRBV5-8 and TRBJ2-2; no clear D gene. V was trimmed by 4 bases and J by 1 base, leaving 20 bases between them. Germline V gene sequence: CDR1 SGHTS, CDR2 YDEGEE. The CDR3 has 18 amino acids. The CDR3 coding sequence is TGTGCCAGCAGCCCCCTAGACTCCCTCTACCTGAACACCGGGGAGCTGTTTTTT. Translating gives CASSPLDSLYLNTGELFF.

The chain joins TRBV18 to TRBJ1-2, with D unresolved. CDR3 length equals 13 residues. Germline V gene data show CDR1 as KGHSH and CDR2 as LQKENI. V lost 3 bases and J 3 bases, leaving 8 bases between the germline ends. CDR3 sequence: CASSPEGDYGYTF. The CDR3 DNA reads TGTGCCAGCTCACCCGAGGGTGACTATGGCTACACCTTC. The whole variable domain, remainder taken from reference TRBV18 and TRBJ1-2, is NAGVMQNPRHLVRRRGQEARLRCSPMKGHSHVYWYRQLPEEGLKFMVYLQKENIIDESGMPKERFSAEFPKEGPSILRIQQVVRGDSAAYFCASSPEGDYGYTFGSGTRLTVV.

V gene TRBV5-6 combines with J gene TRBJ1-1, with unresolved D. V lost 1 base, J lost 10 bases, and 14 bases lay in between. The CDR3 totals 13 residues. CDR1 SGHDT and CDR2 YYEEEE come from the germline V gene. The CDR3, as DNA: TGTGCCAGCAGCTTGCGATCGCCGATTGGAGCTTTCTTT. This translates into CASSLRSPIGAFF.

The genes are TRBV11-3 and TRBJ2-2; D possibly corresponds to TRBD1 (6 bases). Trimming stripped 5 bases from V and 8 bases from J, with 15 bases between. The germline V gene encodes CDR1 SGHNT and CDR2 YENEEA. The CDR3 length is 14 residues. The CDR3 spells CASSPRQGKGELFF. CDR3 sequence (DNA): TGTGCCAGCAGCCCGCGCCAGGGGAAGGGGGAGCTGTTTTTT.

This clone was observed a handful of times. V gene TRBV5-1 combines with J gene TRBJ1-2; D perhaps matches TRBD1 (6 bases). The CDR3 is made up of 15 amino acids. Germline V lookup: CDR1 SGHRS, CDR2 YFSETQ. V was shortened by 1 base and J by 6 bases, with 16 bases between the two germline ends. CDR3 in DNA: TGCGCCAGCAGCTTGTCCGGGACAAATAGTGATGGCTACACCTTC. Encoded protein: CASSLSGTNSDGYTF. The full variable domain, rest sourced from reference TRBV5-1 and TRBJ1-2, is KAGVTQTPRYLIKTRGQQVTLSCSPISGHRSVSWYQQTPGQGLQFLFEYFSETQRNKGNFPGRFSGRQFSNSRSEMNVSTLELGDSALYLCASSLSGTNSDGYTFGSGTRLTVV.

The chain couples TRBV6-5 to TRBJ1-2; D might be TRBD1 (5 bases). Germline V gives CDR1 MNHEY, CDR2 SVGAGI. This CDR3 contains 14 residues. The V and J ends lost 6 bases and 6 bases respectively, with 17 bases between them. This chain's CDR3 is CASSRVWGTDGYTF. The CDR3 region has the DNA TGTGCCAGCAGCCGGGTTTGGGGCACTGATGGCTACACCTTC.

The V gene is TRBV19, the J gene TRBJ1-4; D gene ambiguous. V gave up 3 bases and J gave up 4 bases, with 3 bases separating them. The CDR3 spans 12 residues. Per the germline V gene, CDR1 is LNHDA and CDR2 is SQIVND (reference sequence). The CDR3 bases are TGTGCCAGTAGTATGGGTAATGAAAAACTGTTTTTT. It codes for CASSMGNEKLFF. Full variable domain (rest looked up from reference TRBV19 and TRBJ1-4): DGGITQSPKYLFRKEGQNVTLSCEQNLNHDAMYWYRQDPGQGLRLIYYSQIVNDFQKGDIAEGYSVSREKKESFPLTVTSAQKNPTAFYLCASSMGNEKLFFGSGTQLSVL.

The J gene is TRBJ1-2, the V gene TRBV30; the D is unclear. The CDR3 is 11 amino acids. The germline V gene has CDR1 GTSNPN and CDR2 SVGIG (reference sequence). Trimming removed 1 base from V and 4 bases from J, with 4 bases in between. This chain's CDR3 is CAWSGSYGYTF. DNA for the CDR3: TGTGCCTGGAGTGGTAGCTATGGCTACACCTTC.

The rearrangement uses TRBV2 and TRBJ2-7; D assignment may be TRBD1 or TRBD2 (7 bases each). Between the trimmed V and J ends, which lost 6 bases and 7 bases, there was a span of 16 bases. Germline CDR1 and CDR2: SNHLY and FYNNEI. The CDR3 extends over 13 amino acids. CDR3 nucleotides: TGTGCCAGCAGCAACGATCAGGGGGGGGAGCAGTACTTC. Translated: CASSNDQGGEQYF.

The J gene is TRBJ1-3, the V gene TRBV15, with no clear D. The germline V gene encodes CDR1 LNHNV and CDR2 YYDKDF (reference sequence). The CDR3 has 14 amino acids. With 4 bases removed from V and 2 bases from J, the gap between germline ends came to 9 bases. CDR3 amino acids: CATSIARTGNTIYF. The CDR3 coding sequence is TGTGCCACCAGCATAGCGCGTACTGGAAACACCATATATTTT.

The chain joins TRBV6-6 to TRBJ1-1, with 7 bases aligning to TRBD1. From germline, CDR1 is MNHNY and CDR2 SVGAGI (reference sequence). The CDR3 consists of 13 residues. V shed 7 bases, J shed 1 base, and the junction held 3 bases outside the gene matches. CDR3: CASMRQGNTEAFF. CDR3 bases: TGTGCCAGCATGAGACAGGGGAACACTGAAGCTTTCTTT.

V is TRBV5-1 and J is TRBJ1-1; tentatively, D is TRBD1 (6 bases). Per the germline V gene, CDR1 is SGHRS and CDR2 is YFSETQ. The germline V and J ends were trimmed by 3 bases and 6 bases, with 9 bases remaining between them. CDR3 length equals 12 residues. The CDR3 DNA reads as TGCGCCAGCAGCTCCGGGGGCGCTGAAGCTTTCTTT. Translated, it gives CASSSGGAEAFF.

CDR3 in amino acids: CASSEGGTTEAFF. CDR3 coding DNA: TGTGCCAGCAGTGAAGGGGGCACCACTGAAGCTTTCTTT. J is TRBJ1-1 and V is TRBV25-1, with TRBD1 as a possible D gene (6 bases). The CDR3 has 13 amino acids. Trimming removed 2 bases at V and 4 bases at J, with 8 bases between. CDR1 and CDR2 from the germline V gene are MGHDK and SYGVNS.

The chain is built from TRBV7-3 and TRBJ1-1; D is unresolved. V lost 5 bases, J lost 4 bases, and 11 bases lay in between. This CDR3 has 13 amino acids. Germline CDR1 reads SGHTA; CDR2 reads FQGTGA. CDR3 amino acids: CASSPSIGTEAFF. As DNA, the CDR3 is TGTGCCAGCAGCCCTTCGATTGGCACTGAAGCTTTCTTT.

The gene calls are TRBV7-8 and TRBJ1-2; TRBD1 might be the D (5 bases). The CDR3 loop spans 16 amino acids. Germline CDR1 is SGHVS and CDR2 is FQNEAQ. Trimming removed 7 bases at V and 0 bases at J, with 18 bases between. The CDR3 reads CASTSSRRGANYGYTF. The CDR3 DNA sequence: TGTGCCAGCACCTCTTCCAGGCGAGGGGCTAACTATGGCTACACCTTC.